Only one count was recorded for the clone carrying this TCR beta chain. Sequenced by immunoSEQ multiplex PCR; TCRdb stores in-frame clones only, minus some. Here the sample spans some 260,000 clones, roughly 77% being singletons. The sample is drawn from a study of blood T cell repertoires in COVID-19. The CDR3 totals 17 residues. Germline values: CDR1 SGHTA, CDR2 FQGNSA. V lost 5 bases and J lost 7, with 23 bases in between. This chain joins TRBV7-2 and TRBJ2-2; TRBD1 is a possible D gene (5 bases). The TCR sequence derives from an elderly woman with acute or convalescent COVID-19. Sequenced input: peripheral blood. The CDR3 loop is CASSPPGNGARGGELFF. The CDR3 nucleotides are TGTGCCAGCAGCCCCCCCGGTAATGGGGCTAGGGGCGGGGAGCTGTTTTTT.